There are many counts of the clone carrying this T cell receptor (beta chain). The antigen is undetermined. 13 Jbeta primers and 60 Vbeta primers were used for the PCR. The assay was immunoSEQ multiplex PCR, and TCRdb's table has in-frame clones only and misses some. The sample includes 150,000 to 200,000 clones, less than 85% of them seen just once. The sample comes from a study of cytomegalovirus exposure and HLA in healthy donors. Study-wide points: Later on, an analysis showed TCR association rates differing by HLA locus, with DRB1 the most and HLA-C the fewest. TCR beta V segments were, for the most part, productive about 87% or about 30% of the time in an earlier analysis. Later work found most CMV-associated TCR beta chains apparently HLA-restricted. A list of 164 TCR beta chains associated with cytomegalovirus was given.

The CDR3 loop spans 15 amino acids. Germline CDR1 MNHNS, CDR2 SASEGT. Deletions cut 0 bases from V and 2 bases from J, with 7 bases between. The genes are TRBV6-1 and TRBJ2-2; no clear D. Sequenced: PBMCs. The clonotype originates from a man between 18 and 35 years old in good health and CMV-seronegative. Here the CDR3 DNA reads TGTGCCAGCAGTGAAGCGGCAGAAAACACCGGGGAGCTGTTTTTT. This translates into CASSEAAENTGELFF.